What follows are 29 T cell receptor beta chains derived from one specimen sequenced in a study of blood T cell repertoires in COVID-19. Clones were read by immunoSEQ multiplex PCR, and TCRdb kept only the in-frame ones, dropping some. The sample contains 400,000 to 550,000 clones, roughly nine tenths of which appear only once. The sample comprised PBMCs or T cells enriched from blood (not recorded which). These receptor sequences come from a woman aged 18-29 years with acute COVID-19.

The gene calls are TRBV3-1 (or the pseudogene TRBV3-2) and TRBJ1-6; 7 bases align to TRBD1. CDR1 LGHDT and CDR2 YNNKEL come from the germline V gene (reference sequence). V dropped 0 bases and J dropped 9; count of bases not matched to a gene: 5. The CDR3 covers 15 residues. CDR3 coding DNA: TGTGCCAGCAGCCAAGAAGGAGGGGGCAGTTCACCCCTCCACTTT. It codes for CASSQEGGGSSPLHF.

The genes are TRBV28 and TRBJ2-3; D ambiguous. The CDR3 sequence is 13 residues long. CDR1 and CDR2 (germline): MDHEN, SYDVKM. V was shortened by 5 bases and J by 1 base, with 7 bases between the two germline ends. This CDR3 reads CASSSPGTDTQYF. CDR3 bases: TGTGCCAGCAGTAGTCCGGGCACAGATACGCAGTATTTT. Drawing the rest from reference TRBV28 and TRBJ2-3, the complete variable domain is DVKVTQSSRYLVKRTGEKVFLECVQDMDHENMFWYRQDPGLGLRLIYFSYDVKMKEKGDIPEGYSVSREKKERFSLILESASTNQTSMYLCASSSPGTDTQYFGPGTRLTVL.

This clone was counted only a few times. J is TRBJ1-5 and V is TRBV7-9, with TRBD1 as a possible D gene (6 bases). The CDR3 is 14 amino acids. The germline V gene has CDR1 SEHNR and CDR2 FQNEAQ (reference sequence). With 1 base removed from V and 5 bases from J, the gap between germline ends came to 9 bases. The CDR3 DNA sequence: TGTGCCAGCAGCTTAGTTTCAGGGGATCAGCCCCAGCATTTT. Its protein is CASSLVSGDQPQHF.

The genes are TRBV10-1 and TRBJ2-7, with D tentatively TRBD2 (6 bases). The V gene lost 3 bases and the J gene lost 4 bases, with 7 bases spanning the gap. Germline values: CDR1 WNHNN, CDR2 SYGVQD (reference sequence). CDR3 length: 12 amino acids. As DNA, the CDR3 is TGCGCCAGCAGTGATCTAGCGTACGAGCAGTACTTC. Its protein is CASSDLAYEQYF.

The J gene is TRBJ1-2, the V gene TRBV11-2, with 9 bases fitting TRBD1. This CDR3 contains 15 residues. The germline V gene has CDR1 SGHAT and CDR2 FQNNGV. Trimming took 1 base from V and 8 from J; bases not matched to a gene: 8. The CDR3 DNA follows: TGTGCCAGCAGCTTAGTTGCACAGGGGGCGCAGGGCTACACCTTC. This codes for CASSLVAQGAQGYTF.

V is TRBV4-1 and J is TRBJ2-3, with 7 bases lining up with TRBD2. V dropped 2 bases and J dropped 5; count of bases not matched to a gene: 4. The CDR3 has 14 amino acids. Germline values: CDR1 MGHRA, CDR2 YSYEKL. The CDR3 region is CASSQRPGGDTQYF. In DNA, the CDR3 is TGCGCCAGCAGCCAACGTCCGGGGGGAGATACGCAGTATTTT.

This clone has only a few counts. The chain is built from TRBV18 and TRBJ1-6, with 10 bases that match TRBD1. The V gene end was trimmed by 3 bases and the J gene end by 11 bases; junction bases not matched to a gene: 1. The length of the CDR3 is 13 residues. Germline V CDR1 and CDR2: KGHSH, LQKENI. This CDR3 is CASSPGTGAPLHF. The CDR3 nucleotides are TGTGCCAGCTCACCCGGGACAGGGGCACCCCTCCACTTT. The full variable domain, completed using reference TRBV18 and TRBJ1-6, is NAGVMQNPRHLVRRRGQEARLRCSPMKGHSHVYWYRQLPEEGLKFMVYLQKENIIDESGMPKERFSAEFPKEGPSILRIQQVVRGDSAAYFCASSPGTGAPLHFGNGTRLTVT.

This rearrangement joins TRBV28 to TRBJ1-5, with D perhaps matching TRBD1 (6 bases). The germline V and J ends were trimmed by 4 bases and 2 bases, with 18 bases remaining between them. CDR1 and CDR2 from the germline V gene are MDHEN and SYDVKM. The CDR3 is 17 amino acids. CDR3 in amino acids: CASSYPGHPFGNQPQHF. CDR3 in DNA: TGTGCCAGCAGTTATCCGGGACACCCTTTTGGCAATCAGCCCCAGCATTTT.

The chain is built from TRBV4-1 and TRBJ2-7; TRBD1 is a possible D gene (6 bases). The CDR3 loop spans 15 amino acids. The V end was cut by 6 bases, the J end by 3 bases, with 18 bases between. CDR1 and CDR2 (germline): MGHRA, YSYEKL. CDR3 coding DNA: TGCGCCAGCAGTCAGAAGGACAGCAAGTACTACGAGCAGTACTTC. It specifies CASSQKDSKYYEQYF.

The chain carries TRBV10-3 and TRBJ2-3, with 7 bases matching TRBD2. The junction had 6 bases not matched to a gene; V was cut back by 3 bases and J by 0 bases. CDR1 and CDR2 from the germline V gene are ENHRY and SYGVKD. The CDR3 is made up of 16 amino acids. CDR3 nucleotides: TGTGCCATCAGTGATCGGCTAGCGGCTAGCACAGATACGCAGTATTTT. It translates to CAISDRLAASTDTQYF.

J is TRBJ2-5 and V is TRBV4-3, with 8 bases lining up with TRBD2. The germline V gene has CDR1 LGHNA and CDR2 YSLEER. Trimming took 3 bases from V and 4 from J; bases not matched to a gene: 19. This CDR3 comprises 19 residues. The CDR3 nucleotides read TGCGCCAGCAGCCAGAGACGTTCCGGGACTAGGATAGGCCGAGAGACCCAGTACTTC. This encodes CASSQRRSGTRIGRETQYF.

The V and J genes are TRBV7-9 and TRBJ1-5; possibly TRBD1 for D (6 bases). CDR1 is SEHNR, CDR2 FQNEAQ, per germline (reference sequence). V shed 5 bases and J shed 6 bases, with 17 bases lying between them. This CDR3 comprises 15 residues. The CDR3 reads CASSPGAGAGQPQHF. In DNA form, the CDR3 reads TGTGCCAGCAGCCCCGGGGCAGGGGCGGGTCAGCCCCAGCATTTT.

The chain has TRBV14 and TRBJ2-1, with D maybe TRBD2 (6 bases). From germline, CDR1 is SGHDN and CDR2 FVKESK. This CDR3 contains 14 residues. The V end was cut by 5 bases, the J end by 0 bases, with 8 bases between. The DNA of the CDR3 is TGTGCCAGCAGCGCCGGGAGCTCCTACAATGAGCAGTTCTTC. This translates into CASSAGSSYNEQFF.

This sequence joins TRBV5-4 and TRBJ1-2, with TRBD1 matching 7 bases. Germline CDR1 reads SGHNT; CDR2 reads YYREEE (reference sequence). The length of the CDR3 is 15 residues. After removal of 2 bases from V and 4 bases from J, the junction contained 8 bases not matched to a gene. CDR3 bases: TGTGCCAGCAGCTTCCCAGGGGGTGCTGGCTATGGCTACACCTTC. Its protein product is CASSFPGGAGYGYTF.

The V gene is TRBV29-1, the J gene TRBJ2-6; no clear D. V shed 6 bases and J shed 0 bases, with 6 bases lying between them. The CDR3 totals 13 residues. Germline CDR1 reads SQVTM; CDR2 reads ANQGSEA. CDR3 residues: CSVRLSGANVLTF. The CDR3 coding sequence is TGCAGCGTCAGGCTCTCTGGGGCCAACGTCCTGACTTTC.

The DNA of the CDR3 is TGTGCCAGCAGCGAGACTAGCGGAATCTACGAGCAGTACTTC. Its translation: CASSETSGIYEQYF. The chain is built from TRBV9 and TRBJ2-7; TRBD2 matches 9 bases. Trimming removed 3 bases from V and 3 bases from J; junction bases left unmatched: 4. The CDR3 covers 14 residues. Germline CDR1 SGDLS, CDR2 YYNGEE.

V gene TRBV4-3 combines with J gene TRBJ1-2; D unclear. Germline-derived CDR1 and CDR2 are LGHNA and YSLEER. The V and J ends lost 7 bases and 4 bases respectively, with 22 bases between them. CDR3 length: 16 amino acids. The CDR3 nucleotides are TGCGCCAGCACCACTAAGGTAGATGAGGAAGGCTATGGCTACACCTTC. Protein sequence: CASTTKVDEEGYGYTF.

The chain is built from TRBV2 and TRBJ2-5; 13 nucleotides match TRBD2. The length of the CDR3 is 15 residues. V lost 5 bases to trimming and J lost 5 bases; unmatched junction nucleotides: 5. Germline V gene data show CDR1 as SNHLY and CDR2 as FYNNEI. CDR3 protein: CASSLTSGRTETQYF. CDR3 bases: TGTGCCAGCAGTCTGACTAGCGGGAGGACGGAGACCCAGTACTTC.

The chain recombines TRBV29-1 with TRBJ2-7; tentative D call: TRBD2 (6 bases). In germline, CDR1 is SQVTM, CDR2 ANQGSEA. CDR3 size: 14 residues. Trimming left V 7 bases short and J 3 bases short, with 19 bases between. Here the CDR3 reads CSALGGGKHYEQYF. The DNA for the CDR3 is TGCAGCGCCCTGGGAGGAGGCAAACACTACGAGCAGTACTTC.

The V and J genes are TRBV2 and TRBJ1-5, with 12 bases that match TRBD1. CDR3 size: 15 residues. Germline lookup yields CDR1 SNHLY and CDR2 FYNNEI. Trimming removed 8 bases from V and 2 bases from J; junction bases left unmatched: 4. Written as DNA, the CDR3 is TGTGCCAGCTCGGGACAGGGGGCTCGCAATCAGCCCCAGCATTTT. Residues: CASSGQGARNQPQHF.

J is TRBJ2-1 and V is TRBV19, with a tentative D call TRBD1 (6 bases). The CDR3 has 14 residues. Trimming cost V 3 bases and J 4 bases, with 10 bases left between them. Germline CDR1 and CDR2: LNHDA and SQIVND (reference sequence). Here the CDR3 DNA reads TGTGCCAGTAGTATCCGGGACACGTACAATGAGCAGTTCTTC. Its translation: CASSIRDTYNEQFF.

The chain joins TRBV24-1 to TRBJ2-1; TRBD2 aligns across 7 bases. Germline-derived CDR1 and CDR2 are KGHDR and SFDVKD. This CDR3 spans 15 amino acids. Losses at the gene ends were 7 bases for V and 0 bases for J; bases not matched to a gene: 5. DNA of the CDR3: TGTGCCACCAGCCAGCGGGGCAGCTCCTACAATGAGCAGTTCTTC. Protein: CATSQRGSSYNEQFF.

The V call is TRBV9, the J call TRBJ2-7, with a tentative D call TRBD1 (6 bases). CDR3 length equals 16 residues. In germline, CDR1 is SGDLS, CDR2 YYNGEE. Between the trimmed V and J ends, which lost 0 bases and 3 bases, there was a span of 16 bases. The CDR3 DNA is TGTGCCAGCAGCGTAGGAGAGGGGGTAGGAGGCTACGAGCAGTACTTC. Encoded protein: CASSVGEGVGGYEQYF.

The V call is TRBV7-2, the J call TRBJ1-2; TRBD1 aligns across 8 bases. Per germline, CDR1 SGHTA and CDR2 FQGNSA. V lost 3 bases, J lost 4 bases, and 10 bases stayed unmatched. This CDR3 is 16 amino acids long. The CDR3 loop reads CASSFSGTGFVYGYTF. The CDR3 DNA reads as TGTGCCAGCAGCTTCTCCGGGACAGGCTTTGTCTATGGCTACACCTTC. Full variable domain (remainder filled in from reference TRBV7-2 and TRBJ1-2): GAGVSQSPSNKVTEKGKDVELRCDPISGHTALYWYRQSLGQGLEFLIYFQGNSAPDKSGLPSDRFSAERTGGSVSTLTIQRTQQEDSAVYLCASSFSGTGFVYGYTFGSGTRLTVV.

CDR3 loop: CASPGQGALGNTEAFF. DNA of the CDR3: TGTGCCAGCCCGGGGCAGGGGGCTCTAGGAAACACTGAAGCTTTCTTT. The chain couples TRBV28 to TRBJ1-1; 8 nucleotides agree with TRBD1. Germline V lookup: CDR1 MDHEN, CDR2 SYDVKM. The CDR3 has 16 amino acids. J was trimmed by 2 bases and V by 8 bases; bases with no gene match: 13.

The chain couples TRBV11-3 to TRBJ2-2; D may be TRBD2 (6 bases). Germline V gives CDR1 SGHNT, CDR2 YENEEA. V was clipped by 2 bases and J by 0 bases, with 10 bases between them. The CDR3 runs to 16 residues. CDR3 DNA sequence: TGTGCCAGCAGCTTACATCGCGGGGCGAACACCGGGGAGCTGTTTTTT. It encodes CASSLHRGANTGELFF.

This clone has more than one count but fewer than ten. The rearrangement joins TRBV7-9 to TRBJ1-5; 8 bases align to TRBD1. The germline gives CDR1 SEHNR, CDR2 FQNEAQ (reference sequence). V shed 1 base and J 2 bases; nucleotides not matched to a gene: 4. The CDR3 loop spans 16 amino acids. CDR3 sequence reads: CASSLDPGGGNQPQHF. The CDR3 DNA reads TGTGCCAGCAGCTTAGATCCAGGGGGCGGCAATCAGCCCCAGCATTTT.

The chain links TRBV7-8 to TRBJ1-3, with a possible D match to TRBD1 (5 bases). CDR1 is SGHVS and CDR2 is FQNEAQ in the germline V gene. Trimming left V 6 bases short and J 0 bases short, with 12 bases between. The CDR3 covers 15 residues. The CDR3 protein is CASSSTAGSGNTIYF. CDR3 nucleotide sequence: TGTGCCAGCAGTTCGACAGCGGGCTCTGGAAACACCATATATTTT. Full variable domain (missing parts from reference TRBV7-8 and TRBJ1-3): GAGVSQSPRYKVAKRGQDVALRCDPISGHVSLFWYQQALGQGPEFLTYFQNEAQLDKSGLPSDRFFAERPEGSVSTLKIQRTQQEDSAVYLCASSSTAGSGNTIYFGEGSWLTVV.

This clone was detected once. The chain uses TRBV29-1 and TRBJ2-5; 8 bases map to TRBD1. Germline-derived CDR1 and CDR2 are SQVTM and ANQGSEA. The CDR3 spans 13 residues. V was clipped by 6 bases and J by 6 bases; unmatched bases: 9. The CDR3 DNA sequence: TGCAGCGTCGACAGACAGGGGAAGAAGACCCAGTACTTC. Translation gives CSVDRQGKKTQYF.